This T cell receptor (beta chain) was sequenced during a study of blood T cell repertoires in COVID-19. Study summary: Italy, Spain and the United States were the sources of the convalescent and acute COVID-19 samples.

Original processing methods: For nucleated cells, counts were estimated from reference gene primer amplification. TCRdb keeps only in-frame clones here, not all; method: immunoSEQ multiplex PCR. V, J and clone size reflect that table, while D and trimming were determined from the DNA. Here the sample spans roughly 140,000 clones, over 70% being singletons. The CDR3 totals 18 residues. The V end was cut by 10 bases, the J end by 0 bases, with 22 bases between. Germline CDR1 LNHDA, CDR2 SQIVND (reference sequence). This sequence originates from a man in his sixties or seventies who had recovered from COVID-19. The rearrangement links TRBV19 to TRBJ2-6; D call uncertain. The material sequenced was peripheral blood. The CDR3 DNA follows: TGTGCCACCCGTACAACCTCCTCTGTTTCCTCTGGGGCCAACGTCCTGACTTTC. Residues: CATRTTSSVSSGANVLTF.